These T cell receptor beta chains were read from a single sample in a study of control samples from healthy donors and cancer patients. Here immunoSEQ multiplex PCR was the method, and the copy in TCRdb shows in-frame clones only, minus some. Among under 65,000 clones, roughly 86% were seen once, and the ten largest hold roughly 13%. The specimen was PBMCs. All receptors come from a woman aged 60-70 years with lung cancer. Each CDR3 is given with its conserved first and last residue. D genes are given only for firm matches.

cdr3_aa: CAISESVHNNSPLHF; d_call: -; v_call: TRBV10-3
cdr3_aa: CASSSMGSQPQHF; d_call: -; v_call: TRBV7-8
cdr3_aa: CASSLGQGSEAFF; d_call: TRBD1; v_call: TRBV12-3/TRBV12-4
cdr3_aa: CASTDQLTGELFF; d_call: -; v_call: TRBV10-1
cdr3_aa: CASSLTAGTDTQYF; d_call: TRBD2; v_call: TRBV5-1
cdr3_aa: CASSYAGELFF; d_call: -; v_call: TRBV6-6
cdr3_aa: CASSLVAVSSYEQYF; d_call: -; v_call: TRBV7-8
cdr3_aa: CATSRELGEEYF; d_call: -; v_call: TRBV15
cdr3_aa: CASSTDGFYEQYF; d_call: -; v_call: TRBV5-6
cdr3_aa: CASSKVGEAYNEQFF; d_call: -; v_call: TRBV5-1
cdr3_aa: CASSIRGGESSGNTIYF; d_call: -; v_call: TRBV19
cdr3_aa: CATSRDWRERGNYGYTF; d_call: -; v_call: TRBV15